This is a list of T cell receptor beta chains from one sample in a study of CD8+ T cells in alopecia areata. TCRdb's table, derived via immunoSEQ multiplex PCR, lists solely in-frame clones and lacks some. The sample records about 110,000 clones, 59% being singletons. Sequencing was carried out using CD8+ T cells sorted from blood. All receptors derive from a human donor in good health. Both conserved end residues are part of each CDR3. The D gene is left open where the match is weak. Only some rows state a clone size, as once, few, many or a class for expanded clones.

d_call,j_call,v_call,clone_size,cdr3_nt,cdr3_aa
TRBD2,TRBJ2-3,TRBV2,NA,TGTGCCAGCAGTATATCCGGGACTAGGGGGGATACGCAGTATTTT,CASSISGTRGDTQYF
NA,TRBJ2-7,TRBV27,NA,TGTGCCAGCAGTTTCGGAGGGACCCGCTACGAGCAGTACTTC,CASSFGGTRYEQYF
NA,TRBJ1-2,TRBV4-3,NA,TGCGCCAGCAGCCCGGGCGGGACTAACTATGGCTACACCTTC,CASSPGGTNYGYTF
NA,TRBJ2-3,TRBV5-1,NA,TGCGCCAGCAGCTTGGTCCTGGGGGCCACAGATACGCAGTATTTT,CASSLVLGATDTQYF
TRBD1,TRBJ2-2,TRBV4-3,NA,TGCGCCAGCAGCCAAGAACAGGGGGGCATGAACACCGGGGAGCTGTTTTTT,CASSQEQGGMNTGELFF
NA,TRBJ2-7,TRBV7-8,NA,TGTGCCGGGGCGGGAATCGGTGGCGAGCAGTACTTC,CAGAGIGGEQYF
NA,TRBJ2-5,TRBV7-9,few,TGTGCCAGCTCTTGGAGAGGGGAAGAGACCCAGTACTTC,CASSWRGEETQYF
NA,TRBJ2-5,TRBV6-6,NA,TGTGCCAGCAGTTACAAAGGCGGGCCGGAAGAGACCCAGTACTTC,CASSYKGGPEETQYF
NA,TRBJ2-3,TRBV9,once,TGTGCCAGCAGCCCTCAACTAGAACCCCCTGGCACAGATACGCAGTATTTT,CASSPQLEPPGTDTQYF
NA,TRBJ2-7,TRBV30,many,TGTGCCTGGAGTGTAACGGGGGCTGGTGAGCAGTACTTC,CAWSVTGAGEQYF
NA,TRBJ2-7,TRBV23-1,few,TGCGCCAGCAGTCAACCACAATGGACGGTTGTGGGCTCCTACGAGCAGTACTTC,CASSQPQWTVVGSYEQYF
NA,TRBJ2-2,TRBV5-1,NA,TGCGCCAGCAGCTGGGGGCAAGGGAGAAGGACCGGGGAGCTGTTTTTT,CASSWGQGRRTGELFF
TRBD1,TRBJ2-7,TRBV7-6,NA,TGTGCCAGCAGCTTCGGGACAGGGACCCCCTACGAGCAGTACTTC,CASSFGTGTPYEQYF
NA,TRBJ2-5,TRBV28,NA,TGTGCCAGCAGTTTATTCCCCCGGGAGTGGAAAGAGACCCAGTACTTC,CASSLFPREWKETQYF
NA,TRBJ1-1,TRBV4-3,NA,TGCGCCAGCAGCCAATCCCCTCCGGGGCACACTGAAGCTTTCTTT,CASSQSPPGHTEAFF
NA,TRBJ2-7,TRBV28,NA,TGTGCCAGCAGTTTAGCAGGCTTCTCCTACGAGCAGTACTTC,CASSLAGFSYEQYF
NA,TRBJ1-1,TRBV20-1,NA,TGCAGTGCTAGCCTGGGTTCTGAAGCTTTCTTT,CSASLGSEAFF
TRBD2,TRBJ2-7,TRBV4-2,NA,TGTGCCAGCAGCCCCCTCACTAGCGGGGGGGCTGTGCAGTACTTC,CASSPLTSGGAVQYF
NA,TRBJ1-1,TRBV30,NA,TGTGCCTGGACGCTGGGTCCTGAAGCTTTCTTT,CAWTLGPEAFF
NA,TRBJ1-5,TRBV30,NA,TGTGCCTGGGTTAGGCAGCCCCAGCATTTT,CAWVRQPQHF
NA,TRBJ2-5,TRBV7-9,NA,TGTGCCAGCAGCTTAGTAGCCCGGGAAGAGACCCAGTACTTC,CASSLVAREETQYF
NA,TRBJ2-3,TRBV13,NA,TGTGCCAGCAGCTACCGAGGAGGGGGCCGGACAGATACGCAGTATTTT,CASSYRGGGRTDTQYF
NA,TRBJ2-5,TRBV11-1,NA,TGTGCCAGCAGCTTAGAGGCAGGGTCGGGGGAGACCCAGTACTTC,CASSLEAGSGETQYF
TRBD1,TRBJ2-7,TRBV4-1,NA,TGCGCCAGCAGCCAGGACGGGACAGGGTGGTACGAGCAGTACTTC,CASSQDGTGWYEQYF
NA,TRBJ2-3,TRBV13,NA,TGTGCCAGCACCCCCGGGCGGGACCTTAGCACAGATACGCAGTATTTT,CASTPGRDLSTDTQYF
TRBD2,TRBJ2-1,TRBV4-1,few,TGCGCCAGCAGCCAAGTGGGAGGGACTGGTGAGCAGTTCTTC,CASSQVGGTGEQFF